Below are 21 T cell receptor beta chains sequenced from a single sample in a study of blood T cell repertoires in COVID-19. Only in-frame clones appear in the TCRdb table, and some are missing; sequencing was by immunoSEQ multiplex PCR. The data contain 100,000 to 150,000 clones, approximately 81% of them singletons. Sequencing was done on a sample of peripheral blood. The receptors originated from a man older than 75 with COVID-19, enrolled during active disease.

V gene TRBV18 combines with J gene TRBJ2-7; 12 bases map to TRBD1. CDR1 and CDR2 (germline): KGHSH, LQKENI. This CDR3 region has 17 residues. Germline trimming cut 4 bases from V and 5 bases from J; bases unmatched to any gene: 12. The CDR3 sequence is CASSLTPGTGGFHEQYF. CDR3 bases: TGTGCCAGCTCACTTACTCCCGGGACAGGGGGCTTCCACGAGCAGTACTTC.

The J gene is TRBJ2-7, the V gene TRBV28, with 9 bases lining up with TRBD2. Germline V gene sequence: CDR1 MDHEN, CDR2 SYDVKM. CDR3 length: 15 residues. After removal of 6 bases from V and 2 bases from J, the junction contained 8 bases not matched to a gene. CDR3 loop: CASREVTSGTYEQYF. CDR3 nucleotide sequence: TGTGCCAGCAGGGAGGTGACTAGCGGAACCTACGAGCAGTACTTC.

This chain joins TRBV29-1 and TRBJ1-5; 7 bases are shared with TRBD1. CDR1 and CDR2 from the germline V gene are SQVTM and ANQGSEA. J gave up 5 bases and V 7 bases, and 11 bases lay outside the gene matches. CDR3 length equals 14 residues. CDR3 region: CSASSGTEYQPQHF. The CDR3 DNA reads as TGCAGCGCCAGCTCCGGGACAGAATATCAGCCCCAGCATTTT.

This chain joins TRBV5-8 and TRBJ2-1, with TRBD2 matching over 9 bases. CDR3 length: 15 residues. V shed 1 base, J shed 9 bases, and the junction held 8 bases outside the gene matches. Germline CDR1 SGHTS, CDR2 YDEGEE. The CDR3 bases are TGTGCCAGCAGCTTGATGGGACTAGCTCCCGGTGAGCAGTTCTTC. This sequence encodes CASSLMGLAPGEQFF.

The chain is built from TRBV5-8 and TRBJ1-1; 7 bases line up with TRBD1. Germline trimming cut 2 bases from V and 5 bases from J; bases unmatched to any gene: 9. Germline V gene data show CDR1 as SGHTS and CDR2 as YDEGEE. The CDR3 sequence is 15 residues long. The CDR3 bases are TGTGCCAGCAGCTTAGGCAGGGGGTGGGGGACTGAAGCTTTCTTT. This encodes CASSLGRGWGTEAFF.

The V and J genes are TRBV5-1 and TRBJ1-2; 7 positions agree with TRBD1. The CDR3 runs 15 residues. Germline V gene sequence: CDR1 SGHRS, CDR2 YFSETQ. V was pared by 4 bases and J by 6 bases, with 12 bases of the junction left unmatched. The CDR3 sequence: CASSPVLGGADGYTF. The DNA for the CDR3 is TGCGCCAGCAGCCCAGTATTAGGGGGCGCCGATGGCTACACCTTC.

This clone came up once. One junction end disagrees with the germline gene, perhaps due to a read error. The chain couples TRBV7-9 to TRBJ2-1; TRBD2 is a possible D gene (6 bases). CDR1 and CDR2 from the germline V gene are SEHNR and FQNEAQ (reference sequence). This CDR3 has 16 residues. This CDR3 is CASTLVGGTWGNEQFF. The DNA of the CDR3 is TGTGCCAGCACCTTAGTAGGCGGGACCTGGGGGAATGAGCAGTTCTTC.

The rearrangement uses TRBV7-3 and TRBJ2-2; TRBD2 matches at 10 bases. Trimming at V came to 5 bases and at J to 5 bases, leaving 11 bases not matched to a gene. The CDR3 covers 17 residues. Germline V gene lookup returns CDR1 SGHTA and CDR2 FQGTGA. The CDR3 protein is CASSPLRSSGSTGELFF. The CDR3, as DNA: TGTGCCAGCAGCCCTTTAAGGTCTAGCGGGAGTACCGGGGAGCTGTTTTTT.

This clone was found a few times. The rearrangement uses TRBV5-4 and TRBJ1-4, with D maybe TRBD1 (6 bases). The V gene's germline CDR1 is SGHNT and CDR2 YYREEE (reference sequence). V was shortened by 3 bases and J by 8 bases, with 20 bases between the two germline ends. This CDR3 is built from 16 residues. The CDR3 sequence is CASSWGSGTTREKLFF. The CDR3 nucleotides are TGTGCCAGCAGCTGGGGTTCTGGGACAACCCGAGAAAAACTGTTTTTT. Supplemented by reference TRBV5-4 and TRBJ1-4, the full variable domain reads ETGVTQSPTHLIKTRGQQVTLRCSSQSGHNTVSWYQQALGQGPQFIFQYYREEENGRGNFPPRFSGLQFPNYSSELNVNALELDDSALYLCASSWGSGTTREKLFFGSGTQLSVL.

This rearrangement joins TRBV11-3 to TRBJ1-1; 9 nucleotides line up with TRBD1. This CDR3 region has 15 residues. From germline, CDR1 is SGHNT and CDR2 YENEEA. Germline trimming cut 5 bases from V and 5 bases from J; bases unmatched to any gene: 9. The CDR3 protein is CASSPDRGLETEAFF. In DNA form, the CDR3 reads TGTGCCAGCAGCCCCGACAGGGGGTTGGAGACTGAAGCTTTCTTT.

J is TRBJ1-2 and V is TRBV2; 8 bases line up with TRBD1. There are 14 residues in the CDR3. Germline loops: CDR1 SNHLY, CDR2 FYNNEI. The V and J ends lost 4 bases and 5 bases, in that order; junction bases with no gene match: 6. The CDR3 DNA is TGTGCCAGCAGTGGGGCGACAGGGGTTTATGGCTACACCTTC. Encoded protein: CASSGATGVYGYTF.

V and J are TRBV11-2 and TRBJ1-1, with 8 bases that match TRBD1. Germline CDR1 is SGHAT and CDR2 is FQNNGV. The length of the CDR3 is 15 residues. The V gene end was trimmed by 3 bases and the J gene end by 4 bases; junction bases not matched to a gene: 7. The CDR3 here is CASSFQGALGTEAFF. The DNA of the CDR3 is TGTGCCAGCAGCTTCCAGGGGGCATTGGGCACTGAAGCTTTCTTT.

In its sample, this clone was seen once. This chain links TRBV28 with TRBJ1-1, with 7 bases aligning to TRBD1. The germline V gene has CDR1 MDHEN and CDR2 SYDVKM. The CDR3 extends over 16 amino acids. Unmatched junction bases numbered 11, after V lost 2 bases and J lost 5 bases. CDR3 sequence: CASSLLGGAGGTEAFF. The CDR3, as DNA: TGTGCCAGCAGTTTACTGGGGGGCGCAGGGGGGACTGAAGCTTTCTTT.

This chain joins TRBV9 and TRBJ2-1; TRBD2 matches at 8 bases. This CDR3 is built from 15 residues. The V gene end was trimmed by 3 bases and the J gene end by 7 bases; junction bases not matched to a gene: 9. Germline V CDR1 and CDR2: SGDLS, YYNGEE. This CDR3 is CASSAGLVNLNEQFF. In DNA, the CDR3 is TGTGCCAGCAGCGCGGGACTAGTAAATTTAAATGAGCAGTTCTTC.

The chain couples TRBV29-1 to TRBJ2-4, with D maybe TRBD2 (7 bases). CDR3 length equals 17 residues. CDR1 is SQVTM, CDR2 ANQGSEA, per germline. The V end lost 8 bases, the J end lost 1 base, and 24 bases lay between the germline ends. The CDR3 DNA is TGCAGCCCCAACCCAGGGAGGGGGGAGACGGCCAAAAACATTCAGTACTTC. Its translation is CSPNPGRGETAKNIQYF.

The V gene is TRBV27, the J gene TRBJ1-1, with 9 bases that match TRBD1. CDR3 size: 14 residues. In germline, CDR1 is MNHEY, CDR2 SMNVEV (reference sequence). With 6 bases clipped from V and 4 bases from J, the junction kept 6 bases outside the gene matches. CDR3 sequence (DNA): TGTGCCAGCAGCCGAGGACAGGGGAGCACTGAAGCTTTCTTT. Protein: CASSRGQGSTEAFF.

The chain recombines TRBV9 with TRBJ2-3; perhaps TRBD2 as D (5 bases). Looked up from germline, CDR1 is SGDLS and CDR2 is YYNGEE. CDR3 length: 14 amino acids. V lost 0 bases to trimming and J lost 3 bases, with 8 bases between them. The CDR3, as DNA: TGTGCCAGCAGCGTAGGTAGAGGGACAGATACGCAGTATTTT. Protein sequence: CASSVGRGTDTQYF.

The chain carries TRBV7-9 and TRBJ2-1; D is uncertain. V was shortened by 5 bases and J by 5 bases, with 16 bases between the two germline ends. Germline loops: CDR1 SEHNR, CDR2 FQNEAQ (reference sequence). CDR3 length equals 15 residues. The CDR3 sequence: CASSRRGRPNNEQFF. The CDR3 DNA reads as TGTGCCAGCAGCCGCCGTGGCAGGCCAAACAATGAGCAGTTCTTC.

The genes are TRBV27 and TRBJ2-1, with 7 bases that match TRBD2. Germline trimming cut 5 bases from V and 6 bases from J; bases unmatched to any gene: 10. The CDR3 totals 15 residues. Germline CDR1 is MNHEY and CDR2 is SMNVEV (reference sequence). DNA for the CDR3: TGTGCCAGCAGTATTCCGGGACTACCTGCCAATGAGCAGTTCTTC. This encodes CASSIPGLPANEQFF.

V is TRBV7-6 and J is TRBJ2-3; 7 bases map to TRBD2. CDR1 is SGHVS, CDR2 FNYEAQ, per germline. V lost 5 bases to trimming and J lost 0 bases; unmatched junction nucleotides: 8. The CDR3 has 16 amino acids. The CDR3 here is CASSPGGSGSTDTQYF. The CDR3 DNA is TGTGCCAGCAGCCCCGGAGGTAGCGGGAGCACAGATACGCAGTATTTT.

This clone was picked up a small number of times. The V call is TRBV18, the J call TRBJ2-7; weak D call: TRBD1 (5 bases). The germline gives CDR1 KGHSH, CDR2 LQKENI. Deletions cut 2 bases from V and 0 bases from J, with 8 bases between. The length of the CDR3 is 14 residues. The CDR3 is CASSPIQDSYEQYF. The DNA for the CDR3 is TGTGCCAGCTCACCAATACAGGACTCCTACGAGCAGTACTTC.